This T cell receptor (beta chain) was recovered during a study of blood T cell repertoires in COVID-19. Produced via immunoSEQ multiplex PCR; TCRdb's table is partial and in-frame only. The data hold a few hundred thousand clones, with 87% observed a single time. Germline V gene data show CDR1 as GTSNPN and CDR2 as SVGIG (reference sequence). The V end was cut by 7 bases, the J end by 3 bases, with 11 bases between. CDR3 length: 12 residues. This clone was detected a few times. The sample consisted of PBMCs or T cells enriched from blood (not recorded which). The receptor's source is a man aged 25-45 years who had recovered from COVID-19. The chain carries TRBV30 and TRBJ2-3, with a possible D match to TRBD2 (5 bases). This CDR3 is CASMEDTDTQYF. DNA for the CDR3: TGTGCCTCAATGGAGGATACAGATACGCAGTATTTT.